This passage covers 16 T cell receptor beta chains from one sample sequenced in a study of Tregs in tolerant kidney transplant recipients. Data came from immunoSEQ multiplex PCR; TCRdb stores just in-frame clones and leaves some out. There are under 55,000 clones in the sample, with about 0.83% held by the top ten. Sample: CD4+ T cells from blood, taken before the transplant. All receptors come from a human donor who received a combined kidney and bone marrow transplant.

As regards this clone: The CDR3 end falls 3 residues outside the read, so it is completed with the germline J gene. The gene calls are TRBV19 and TRBJ1-1; D gene ambiguous. Trimming left V 7 bases short and J 1 base short, with 10 bases between. The CDR3 covers 13 residues. CDR1 and CDR2 (germline): LNHDA, SQIVND (reference sequence). Incomplete CDR3 DNA: TGTGCCAGTAATAGGGCAGCGAACACTGAA. Amino acid sequence: CASNRAANTE. The whole CDR3 reads CASNRAANTEAFF.

Regarding this clone: The sequenced fragment ends 3 residues before the CDR3 boundary, so the rest is inferred from the germline J gene. The J gene is TRBJ2-7, the V gene TRBV7-2; D is uncertain. From germline, CDR1 is SGHTA and CDR2 FQGNSA. With 1 base removed from V and 3 bases from J, the gap between germline ends came to 4 bases. The CDR3 has 12 residues. The CDR3 DNA, read in part, is TGTGCCAGCAGCTTAGTCGGCTACGAG. This codes for CASSLVGYE. Given in full, the CDR3 is CASSLVGYEQYF. The whole variable domain, remainder taken from reference TRBV7-2 and TRBJ2-7, is GAGVSQSPSNKVTEKGKDVELRCDPISGHTALYWYRQSLGQGLEFLIYFQGNSAPDKSGLPSDRFSAERTGGSVSTLTIQRTQQEDSAVYLCASSLVGYEQYFGPGTRLTVT.

A word on this clone: Coverage ceases 3 residues before the CDR3 finishes, and the germline J gene fills in the end. The chain recombines TRBV19 with TRBJ1-1; 9 bases are shared with TRBD1. Per the germline V gene, CDR1 is LNHDA and CDR2 is SQIVND (reference sequence). Trimming took 4 bases from V and 7 from J; bases not matched to a gene: 4. The CDR3 totals 13 residues. The chain's CDR3 is CASSTQGAVEAFF. The sequenced part of the CDR3 DNA is TGTGCCAGTAGTACACAGGGGGCCGTTGAA.

As to this clone: The read gets to within 3 residues of the CDR3 end, and the germline J gene fills in the rest. The chain uses TRBV6-2 or TRBV6-3 and TRBJ2-7; D is uncertain. CDR3 size: 16 residues. V lost 2 bases and J 0 bases, leaving 14 bases between the germline ends. Germline loops: CDR1 MNHEY, CDR2 SVGEGT. The CDR3 protein is CASSYLRQANSYEQYF. CDR3 bases read: TGTGCCAGCAGTTACCTGAGACAAGCCAACTCCTACGAG.

Concerning this clone: Sequencing ends 3 residues short of the CDR3 end; the germline J gene provides the rest. This sequence joins TRBV11-2 and TRBJ2-3; weak D call: TRBD1 (7 bases). Germline V CDR1 and CDR2: SGHAT, FQNNGV. V dropped 4 bases and J dropped 5 bases, with 16 bases sitting between them. The CDR3 loop spans 15 amino acids. The part of the CDR3 DNA that was read is TGTGCCAGCAGCTCCGGGGGACAGAAACAAGATACG. Translation gives CASSSGGQKQDT. The CDR3 reads in full as CASSSGGQKQDTQYF.

A remark on this clone: The sequenced fragment ends 3 residues before the CDR3 boundary, so the rest is inferred from the germline J gene. The J gene is TRBJ1-2, the V gene TRBV19; 7 bases are shared with TRBD1. Germline V gives CDR1 LNHDA, CDR2 SQIVND (reference sequence). The junction had 9 bases not matched to a gene; V was cut back by 7 bases and J by 4 bases. CDR3 length: 14 residues. CDR3 residues: CASIPGQASYGYTF. The part of the CDR3 DNA that was read is TGTGCCAGTATACCCGGACAGGCCAGCTATGGC.

For this clone: The read finishes 3 residues shy of the CDR3 end, and the germline J gene is used to complete it. This chain connects TRBV29-1 to TRBJ1-5; the D is unclear. V lost 4 bases, J lost 3 bases, and 10 bases lay in between. Germline CDR1 is SQVTM and CDR2 is ANQGSEA. There are 13 residues in the CDR3. The CDR3 spells CSVAAGHNQPQHF. Incomplete CDR3 DNA: TGCAGCGTTGCCGCAGGCCACAATCAGCCC.

With regard to this clone: Read sequence stops 3 residues before the CDR3 end, and the germline J gene provides the missing end. The rearrangement uses TRBV11-2 and TRBJ1-6, with D possibly matching TRBD1 (5 bases). The CDR3 is 15 amino acids. Trimming stripped 1 base from V and 6 bases from J, with 10 bases between. Germline assignment: CDR1 SGHAT and CDR2 FQNNGV. CDR3 sequence: CASSLGGLVNSPLHF. The DNA read from the CDR3 is TGTGCCAGCAGCTTAGGGGGCTTAGTTAATTCACCC.

Comment on this clone: The CDR3 extends 3 residues past the end of the read, so its final part is completed from the germline J gene. The V and J genes are TRBV19 and TRBJ1-2, with 7 bases fitting TRBD1. The CDR3 contains 14 residues. CDR1 and CDR2 (germline): LNHDA, SQIVND (reference sequence). CDR3 sequence: CASSPKPTGASYTF. The DNA read from the CDR3 is TGTGCCAGTAGTCCAAAACCCACAGGGGCCAGC.

Regarding this clone: With the read ending 3 residues before the CDR3 end, the germline J gene is used to fill in that end. The chain links TRBV7-7 to TRBJ1-6, with D possibly matching TRBD1 (6 bases). Germline V gene lookup returns CDR1 SSHAT and CDR2 FNYEAQ (reference sequence). CDR3 size: 13 residues. The CDR3: CASSQDRNSPLHF. The part of the CDR3 DNA that was read is TGTGCCAGCAGCCAGGACAGAAACTCGCCC. Complete variable domain (other parts from reference TRBV7-7 and TRBJ1-6): GAGVSQSPRYKVTKRGQDVTLRCDPISSHATLYWYQQALGQGPEFLTYFNYEAQPDKSGLPSDRFSAERPEGSISTLTIQRTEQRDSAMYRCASSQDRNSPLHFGNGTRLTVT.

As regards this clone: The DNA ends 3 residues before the CDR3 does, and the rest of the CDR3 is filled in from the germline J gene. The rearrangement joins TRBV5-6 to TRBJ1-4, with a tentative D call TRBD1 (6 bases). Trimming took off 3 bases at V and 7 bases at J, with 13 bases between the two ends. Germline loops: CDR1 SGHDT, CDR2 YYEEEE. The CDR3 covers 14 residues. The chain's CDR3 is CASSSLGGSEKLFF. CDR3 bases read: TGTGCCAGCAGCTCCCTAGGGGGTAGTGAAAAA.

A word on this clone: With the read ending 3 residues before the CDR3 end, the germline J gene is used to fill in that end. V and J are TRBV20-1 and TRBJ2-2, with 9 positions matching TRBD2. Germline V gene lookup returns CDR1 DFQATT and CDR2 SNEGSKA (reference sequence). The CDR3 runs to 14 residues. V dropped 6 bases and J dropped 3; count of bases not matched to a gene: 5. The CDR3 loop reads CSAQAGGYTGELFF. Incomplete CDR3 DNA: TGCAGTGCCCAAGCGGGAGGTTACACCGGGGAG.

Regarding this clone: The read finishes 3 residues shy of the CDR3 end, and the germline J gene is used to complete it. This sequence joins TRBV7-2 and TRBJ2-7; the match to TRBD1 covers 10 bases. Trimming cost V 3 bases and J 3 bases; bases outside gene matches: 5. This CDR3 spans 15 amino acids. The germline gives CDR1 SGHTA, CDR2 FQGNSA. CDR3 DNA (partial): TGTGCCAGCAGCTTTAGGACAGGGGGGGACTACGAG. It codes for CASSFRTGGDYE. The entire CDR3 is CASSFRTGGDYEQYF.

Partial CDR3 DNA: TGTGCCAGCAGTGAGACAGGGGGCAGAGGTAACACTGAA. It specifies CASSETGGRGNTE. The CDR3 in its entirety is CASSETGGRGNTEAFF. This chain links TRBV6-1 with TRBJ1-1, with TRBD1 matching over 10 bases. The read terminates 3 residues ahead of where the CDR3 ends, so the germline J gene completes it. The CDR3 covers 16 residues. V trimming: 3 bases; J trimming: 2 bases; junction bases outside the gene matches: 6. Germline CDR1 is MNHNS and CDR2 is SASEGT.

The CDR3 reads CASSSTGTGYTEAFF. The DNA read from the CDR3 is TGCGCCAGCAGCTCAACCGGGACAGGCTACACTGAA. V gene TRBV5-1 combines with J gene TRBJ1-1; 8 nucleotides line up with TRBD1. The read is 3 residues too short to cover the CDR3 end, so that end is filled in from the germline J gene. Germline loops: CDR1 SGHRS, CDR2 YFSETQ. V shed 3 bases, J shed 3 bases, and the junction held 7 bases outside the gene matches. The CDR3 is 15 amino acids. Based on the CDR3 plus reference TRBV5-1 and TRBJ1-1, the full variable domain is KAGVTQTPRYLIKTRGQQVTLSCSPISGHRSVSWYQQTPGQGLQFLFEYFSETQRNKGNFPGRFSGRQFSNSRSEMNVSTLELGDSALYLCASSSTGTGYTEAFFGQGTRLTVV.

Concerning this clone: The CDR3 end falls 3 residues outside the read, so it is completed with the germline J gene. The chain links TRBV5-1 to TRBJ2-2; 9 bases align to TRBD1. V gave up 2 bases and J gave up 6 bases; unmatched junction bases: 8. The length of the CDR3 is 16 residues. The V gene's germline CDR1 is SGHRS and CDR2 YFSETQ. The CDR3 sequence: CASSFKTGGGSGELFF. The covered CDR3 bases are TGCGCCAGCAGCTTTAAAACAGGGGGCGGATCCGGGGAG.